The present T cell receptor (beta chain) was sequenced within a study of T cell responses to AZD1222 COVID-19 vaccine. Repertoires were generated with immunoSEQ multiplex PCR, while TCRdb's copy carries only in-frame clones and drops some. The data hold about 130,000 clones, with 85% to 95% observed a single time. Trimming cost V 4 bases and J 0 bases, with 18 bases left between them. Germline V gene lookup returns CDR1 SGHNT and CDR2 YYREEE (reference sequence). This CDR3 comprises 17 residues. This sequence joins TRBV5-4 and TRBJ2-3; tentatively, D is TRBD2 (5 bases). Sequences were derived from peripheral blood, sampled 28 days after the second AZD1222 dose. The receptor was isolated from an adult who received the AZD1222 COVID-19 vaccine. CDR3 amino acids: CASSPIDLAMSTDTQYF. CDR3 sequence (DNA): TGTGCCAGCAGCCCCATTGATCTAGCAATGAGCACAGATACGCAGTATTTT.